This TCR beta chain was identified during a study of CD8 T cells in Susac syndrome. Those who served as multiple sclerosis controls were treatment-naive patients with stable or active relapsing-remitting disease. Random hexamers were used to reverse transcribe the RNA input (0.5 to 1 ug). One entry per CDR3 protein, called by TCRdb with MiXCR from the immunoSEQ multiplex PCR reads. Seen here are around 140,000 distinct CDR3 sequences, roughly 76% observed once, and the top ten hold 0.45% to 0.65%. The sequencing input was CD8+ T cells from PBMCs. This TCR was sampled from a human donor with multiple sclerosis.

The CDR3 DNA is TGCAGTGCTAGAGACCTAACTAGCGGGAGAGGTAATGAGCAGTTCTTC. Translating it yields CSARDLTSGRGNEQFF. The chain is built from TRBV20-1 and TRBJ2-1; 11 positions match TRBD2. The CDR3 is 16 residues long. Germline V gene sequence: CDR1 DFQATT, CDR2 SNEGSKA (reference sequence). J gave up 7 bases and V 0 bases, and 8 bases lay outside the gene matches.